This is a list of T cell receptor beta chains from one sample in a study of vaccination effects on CD4 cells after COVID-19. Data came from immunoSEQ multiplex PCR; TCRdb stores just in-frame clones and leaves some out. The sample consists of over 45,000 clones, roughly 70% of them appearing once. These receptors have no known antigen. This specimen consisted of CD4+ T cells from PBMCs cultured without peptide, obtained after COVID-19 vaccination. Receptors originate from a human donor who received a COVID-19 vaccine. CDR3s include the opening cysteine and the closing phenylalanine or tryptophan. D genes are given only for firm matches. Clone size is not always given. Where it is, it says once, few, many or a class for expanded clones.

J: TRBJ2-3; V: TRBV28; size: .; D: .; DNA: TGTGCCAGCAGTTTGCAGGGGTACAGCACAGATACGCAGTATTTT; CDR3: CASSLQGYSTDTQYF
J: TRBJ1-1; V: TRBV5-1; size: .; D: .; DNA: TGCGCCAGCAGCTTGGGCCCAGGCATGAACACTGAAGCTTTCTTT; CDR3: CASSLGPGMNTEAFF
J: TRBJ1-1; V: TRBV6-5; size: once; D: .; DNA: TGTGCCAGCAGACGACAGGAGAACACTGAAGCTTTCTTT; CDR3: CASRRQENTEAFF
J: TRBJ1-6; V: TRBV27; size: .; D: .; DNA: TGTGCCAGCACGAGTGGCTCCTATAATTCACCCCTCCACTTT; CDR3: CASTSGSYNSPLHF
J: TRBJ2-7; V: TRBV19; size: few; D: .; DNA: TGTGCCAGTAGTCGACGGGACACCTACGAGCAGTACTTC; CDR3: CASSRRDTYEQYF
J: TRBJ2-1; V: TRBV19; size: .; D: TRBD2; DNA: TGTGCCAGTAGTATAGTACTAGCGGCGAATTACAATGAGCAGTTCTTC; CDR3: CASSIVLAANYNEQFF
J: TRBJ1-4; V: TRBV3-1/TRBV3-2; size: .; D: .; DNA: TGTGCCAGCAGCCAACAGCAGTTAGGGAAACTGTTTTTT; CDR3: CASSQQQLGKLFF
J: TRBJ1-5; V: TRBV12-5; size: .; D: .; DNA: TGTGCTAGTGGTCTAATAAGGTTCGGGATAGGGGCGAGTCAGCCCCAGCATTTT; CDR3: CASGLIRFGIGASQPQHF
J: TRBJ2-1; V: TRBV11-3; size: .; D: TRBD2; DNA: TGTGCCAGCAGCTTAAAATCCGGGACTAGGGAGGAGCAGTTCTTC; CDR3: CASSLKSGTREEQFF
J: TRBJ2-5; V: TRBV2; size: .; D: .; DNA: TGTGCCAGCAGTGAATGGAGTCGGAAAGAGACCCAGTACTTC; CDR3: CASSEWSRKETQYF
J: TRBJ2-7; V: TRBV7-6; size: .; D: TRBD1; DNA: TGTGCCAGCAGCTTAGTCCCAGGGGGCCCTTCAGGGCCTACCTACGAGCAGTACTTC; CDR3: CASSLVPGGPSGPTYEQYF
J: TRBJ2-5; V: TRBV5-1; size: .; D: TRBD2; DNA: TGCGCCAGCAGCTTGTGGGCGGGGGGGCAAGAGACCCAGTACTTC; CDR3: CASSLWAGGQETQYF